The entry below describes one T cell receptor (beta chain). Because the CDR3's place on the DNA is in doubt, the DNA is left out and the CDR3 is given as listed by TCRdb. Diagnosis rested on symptoms, serum thyroxine and TRAb, thyroid ultrasound, and orbital computed tomography. These data belong to a study of T cells in Graves' hyperthyroidism and ophthalmopathy. The CDR3 is 22 amino acids in total, end residues counted. Per germline, CDR1 SQVTM and CDR2 ANQGSEA. Using RNA transcripts as the source, TCR beta CDR3 regions were amplified. A first-round RT-PCR of the TCR CDR3 used the HTBI primer set. TCRdb ran MiXCR on the multiplex PCR reads and lists one entry per CDR3 protein. The sample consists of 550,000 to 650,000 distinct CDR3 sequences, roughly 14% of them appearing once.

This clonotype was sampled from a woman aged 25 to 39 with Graves' hyperthyroidism that later progressed to Graves' ophthalmopathy. The rearrangement uses TRBV29-1 and TRBJ1-3. Material: blood. The CDR3 region is CSVEVSPYEQYFGPGGGNTIYF.